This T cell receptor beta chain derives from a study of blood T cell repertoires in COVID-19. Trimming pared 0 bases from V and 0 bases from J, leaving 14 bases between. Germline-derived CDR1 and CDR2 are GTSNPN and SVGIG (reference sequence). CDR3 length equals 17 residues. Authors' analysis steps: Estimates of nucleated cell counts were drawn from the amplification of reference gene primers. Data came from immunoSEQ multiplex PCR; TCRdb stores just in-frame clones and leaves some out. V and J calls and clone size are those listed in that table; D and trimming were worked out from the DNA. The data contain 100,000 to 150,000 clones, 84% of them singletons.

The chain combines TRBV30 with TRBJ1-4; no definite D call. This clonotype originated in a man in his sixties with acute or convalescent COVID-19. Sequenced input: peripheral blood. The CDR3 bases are TGTGCCTGGAGTGTACGGAGGGAGCCTGCAACTAATGAAAAACTGTTTTTT. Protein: CAWSVRREPATNEKLFF. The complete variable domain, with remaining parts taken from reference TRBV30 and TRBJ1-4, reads SQTIHQWPATLVQPVGSPLSLECTVEGTSNPNLYWYRQAAGRGLQLLFYSVGIGQISSEVPQNLSASRPQDRQFILSSKKLLLSDSGFYLCAWSVRREPATNEKLFFGSGTQLSVL.